This TCR beta chain originates from a study of cytomegalovirus exposure and HLA in healthy donors. Turning to the study itself: Unique TCR beta sequences numbering 120 million or so came from 150 million to 200 million T cells in an earlier analysis.

This clone turned up a few times. The antigen remains unidentified. A multiplex PCR was run with 60 Vbeta primers and 13 Jbeta primers. Clones were sequenced by immunoSEQ multiplex PCR, and TCRdb holds only the in-frame ones, with some missing. Seen here are roughly 120,000 clones, about 60% observed once, and the top ten hold roughly 2%. Germline-derived CDR1 and CDR2 are SGHNT and YYREEE (reference sequence). With V trimmed by 0 bases and J by 4 bases, 3 bases remained unmatched. This CDR3 comprises 15 residues. General study results and limits: Researchers reported from a later analysis that most CMV-associated TCR beta chains appeared HLA-restricted. TCR sequences were mostly rare, though some public TCRs occurred in many donors.

The sequence was collected from a woman aged 25 to 39 in good health and CMV-seronegative. Sample: PBMCs. The rearrangement joins TRBV5-4 to TRBJ2-1; 8 bases fit TRBD2. The CDR3 nucleotides are TGTGCCAGCAGCTTGGTTTTAGCGGGATACAATGAGCAGTTCTTC. Amino acids: CASSLVLAGYNEQFF.